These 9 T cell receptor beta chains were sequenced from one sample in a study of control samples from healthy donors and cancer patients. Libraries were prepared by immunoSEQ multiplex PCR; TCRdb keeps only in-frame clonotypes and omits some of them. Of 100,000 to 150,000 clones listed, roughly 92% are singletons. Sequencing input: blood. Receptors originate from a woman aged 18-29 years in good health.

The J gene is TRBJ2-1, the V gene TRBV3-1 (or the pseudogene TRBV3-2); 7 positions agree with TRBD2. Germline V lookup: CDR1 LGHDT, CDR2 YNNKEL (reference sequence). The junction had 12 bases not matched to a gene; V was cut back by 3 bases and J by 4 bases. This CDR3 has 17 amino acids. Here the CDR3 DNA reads TGTGCCAGCAGCCAGCTCTCGGAAGCCGGGGGGTACAATGAGCAGTTCTTC. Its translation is CASSQLSEAGGYNEQFF.

The CDR3 DNA reads TGTGCCAGTAGTATAGAATGGAAAGGGCAAAATCAGCCCCAGCATTTT. Amino acids: CASSIEWKGQNQPQHF. This chain uses TRBV19 with TRBJ1-5; D is uncertain. CDR3 length equals 16 residues. V lost 0 bases, J lost 4 bases, and 13 bases lay in between. Germline CDR1 LNHDA, CDR2 SQIVND (reference sequence).

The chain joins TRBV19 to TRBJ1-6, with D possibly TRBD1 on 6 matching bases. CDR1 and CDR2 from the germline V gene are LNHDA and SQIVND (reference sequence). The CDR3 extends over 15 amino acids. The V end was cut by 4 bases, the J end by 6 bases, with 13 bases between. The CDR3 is CASSRGGARNSPLHF. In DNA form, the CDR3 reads TGTGCCAGTAGTAGGGGGGGGGCGCGTAATTCACCCCTCCACTTT.

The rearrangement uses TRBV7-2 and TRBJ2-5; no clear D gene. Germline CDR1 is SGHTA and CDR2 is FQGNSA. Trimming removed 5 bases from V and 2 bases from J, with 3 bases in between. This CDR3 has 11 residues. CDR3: CASSPQETQYF. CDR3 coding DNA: TGTGCCAGCAGCCCACAAGAGACCCAGTACTTC.

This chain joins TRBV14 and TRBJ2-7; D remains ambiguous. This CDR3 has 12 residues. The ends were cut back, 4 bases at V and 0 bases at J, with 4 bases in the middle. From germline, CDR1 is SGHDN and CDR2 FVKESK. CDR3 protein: CASSPSSYEQYF. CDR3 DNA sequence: TGTGCCAGCAGCCCGTCCTCCTACGAGCAGTACTTC.

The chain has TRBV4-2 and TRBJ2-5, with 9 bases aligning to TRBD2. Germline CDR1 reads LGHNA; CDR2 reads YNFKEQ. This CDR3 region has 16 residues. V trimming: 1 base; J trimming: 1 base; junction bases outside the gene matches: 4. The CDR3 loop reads CASSQAAGGAQETQYF. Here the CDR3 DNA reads TGTGCCAGCAGCCAAGCGGCGGGGGGGGCCCAAGAGACCCAGTACTTC.

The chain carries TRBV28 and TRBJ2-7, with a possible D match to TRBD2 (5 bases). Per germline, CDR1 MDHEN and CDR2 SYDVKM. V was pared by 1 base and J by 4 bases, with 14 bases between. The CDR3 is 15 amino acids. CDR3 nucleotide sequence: TGTGCCAGCAGTTTATCCCCAGCGGCACCATACGAGCAGTACTTC. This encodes CASSLSPAAPYEQYF.

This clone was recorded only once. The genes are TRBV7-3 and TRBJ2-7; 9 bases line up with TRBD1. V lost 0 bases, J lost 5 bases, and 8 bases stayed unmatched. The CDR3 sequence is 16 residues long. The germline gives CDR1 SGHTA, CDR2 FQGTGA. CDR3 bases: TGTGCCAGCAGCTTAACGGGAGGACAGGGGTCCCACGAGCAGTACTTC. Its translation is CASSLTGGQGSHEQYF.

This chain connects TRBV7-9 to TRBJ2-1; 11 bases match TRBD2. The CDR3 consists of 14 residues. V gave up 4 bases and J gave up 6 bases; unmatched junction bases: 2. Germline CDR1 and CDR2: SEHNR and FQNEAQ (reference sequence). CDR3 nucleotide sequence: TGTGCCAGCAGCTCGGGACTAGCGGCCAATGAGCAGTTCTTC. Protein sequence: CASSSGLAANEQFF.